These T cell receptor beta chains were read from a single sample in a study of CD4 T cells in relation to SARS-CoV-2 and coronaviruses. Sequencing was performed with immunoSEQ multiplex PCR; in TCRdb, only in-frame clones are kept and a portion is missing. The repertoire holds under 20,000 clones, with 60% to 80% as singletons. Antigens for these TCRs are unknown. The sequencing input was CD4+ T cells from PBMCs, cultured in vitro. These receptor sequences come from a human donor in good health. Both conserved end residues are trimmed from each CDR3. Not all rows give a size; the values are once, few, many and, for expanded clones, a class.

v_call,clone_size,cdr3_aa
TRBV19,NA,ASSSQRDTEAF
TRBV5-1,once,ASSLMSSGRYWDTQY
TRBV24-1,NA,ATSDWKTAEAF
TRBV21-1,NA,ASSKEATGGGYEQY
TRBV19,NA,ASSIASSYNEQF
TRBV6-4,NA,ASSDGDNTEAF
TRBV6-2/TRBV6-3,NA,ASSYGSGLAF
TRBV18,NA,ASSTYLGTDFGETQY
TRBV11-2,NA,ASSPTVYNEQF
TRBV7-8,NA,ASSNRNYGYT
TRBV5-4,NA,ASGPNSGRAQETQY
TRBV9,NA,ASSVGSNYIDEQF
TRBV5-1,NA,ASSLGQEQETQY
TRBV7-9,NA,ALGGGASNYGYT
TRBV24-1,NA,ATSEDGTGSGGYT
TRBV7-9,once,ASSFRSGGRDGELF
TRBV7-3,NA,ASSLAGANVLT
TRBV3-1/TRBV3-2,NA,ASSQSGSYEQY
TRBV27,NA,ASSTPRDRGREAF
TRBV27,NA,ATRGTTYEQY
TRBV28,NA,ASTRTGSHEQY
TRBV19,NA,ASRGTGNQPQH
TRBV27,few,ASSFGETRAAYEQY